This TCR beta chain came from a study of T cells in women clearing cervical HPV infection. Broader study findings: CIN3+ cases had significantly higher TCR repertoire richness than controls, but evenness did not differ. Cases carried less TRBV6-7 than controls: about 0.1% versus 0.15%.

Produced via immunoSEQ multiplex PCR; TCRdb's table is partial and in-frame only. The sample data list over 45,000 clones. Worth noting for this clone: Antigen specificity is unknown. The read falls 3 residues short of the CDR3 end, and the missing part is taken from the germline J gene. In the same sample, other DNA sequences code for this CDR3.

Cervical HPV DNA detected by MY09/MY11 PCR, typed by dot-blot. Looked up from germline, CDR1 is LNHDA and CDR2 is SQIVND (reference sequence). The CDR3 is 15 residues long. Trimming removed 5 bases from V and 0 bases from J, with 11 bases in between. The genes are TRBV19 and TRBJ1-3; no clear D. The source of this sequence is a woman between 18 and 70 years old with a cervical HPV16 infection that either progressed to CIN3+ or cleared (not recorded which). Material for sequencing was blood buffy coat. CDR3 sequence reads: CASSVGSFSGNTIYF. The covered CDR3 bases are TGTGCCAGTAGTGTCGGGTCGTTCTCTGGAAACACC.